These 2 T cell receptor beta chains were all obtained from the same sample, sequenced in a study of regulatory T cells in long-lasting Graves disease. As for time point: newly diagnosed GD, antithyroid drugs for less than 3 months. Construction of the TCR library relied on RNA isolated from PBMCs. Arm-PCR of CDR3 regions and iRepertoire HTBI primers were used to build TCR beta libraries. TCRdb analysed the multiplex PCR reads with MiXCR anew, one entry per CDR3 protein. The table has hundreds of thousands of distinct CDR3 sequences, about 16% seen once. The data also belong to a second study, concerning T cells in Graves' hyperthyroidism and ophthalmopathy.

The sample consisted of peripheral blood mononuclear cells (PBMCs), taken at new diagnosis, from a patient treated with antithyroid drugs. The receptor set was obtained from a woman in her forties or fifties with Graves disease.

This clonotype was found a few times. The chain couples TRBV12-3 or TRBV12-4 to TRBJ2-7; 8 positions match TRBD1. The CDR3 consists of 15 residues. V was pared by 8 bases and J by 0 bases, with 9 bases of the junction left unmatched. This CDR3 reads CASAPDRASSYEQYF. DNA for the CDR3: TGTGCCAGCGCCCCGGACAGGGCAAGCTCCTACGAGCAGTACTTC.

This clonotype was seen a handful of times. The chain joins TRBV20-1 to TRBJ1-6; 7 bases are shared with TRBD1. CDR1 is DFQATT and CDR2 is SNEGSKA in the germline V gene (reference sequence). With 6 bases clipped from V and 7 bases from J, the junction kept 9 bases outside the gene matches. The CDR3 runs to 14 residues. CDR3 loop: CSAQGTAGNSPLHF. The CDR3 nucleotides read TGCAGTGCCCAAGGGACAGCCGGAAATTCACCCCTCCACTTT.